This T cell receptor (beta chain) is drawn from a study of shared clonotypes between healthy human individuals. Splitting the CD4+ cells yielded a CD45RA+ naive subset and a CD45RA-negative memory subset. This clone occurred once. Its specificity is not known. V was clipped by 6 bases and J by 4 bases; unmatched bases: 5. There are 14 residues in the CDR3. Germline-derived CDR1 and CDR2 are SEHNR and FQNEAQ (reference sequence). Study conclusions and caveats: Across several donors, naive CD4 shared 5% to 6.5%, naive CD8 3.5% to 4%, memory CD4 roughly 2.3%, memory CD8 about 0.4%. In this cohort, only blood was sampled, and tissue repertoires likely differ.

Across several immunoSEQ plates, the genomic DNA of each subset was split evenly. Libraries were prepared by immunoSEQ multiplex PCR; TCRdb keeps only in-frame clonotypes and omits some of them. The table shows around 2.1 million clones, with approximately 94% occurring only once. The clonotype was recovered from a man aged 18 to 29 in good health. The chain links TRBV7-9 to TRBJ2-2; 7 bases line up with TRBD1. What was sequenced was naive CD4+ T cells sorted from blood. Subset defined: CD45RA+ positively selected. This chain's CDR3 is CASRSDRATGELFF. In nucleotides, the CDR3 is TGTGCCAGCAGGTCCGACAGGGCCACCGGGGAGCTGTTTTTT.